This T cell receptor beta chain was observed in a study of shared clonotypes between healthy human individuals. CDR3 length: 15 amino acids. Per germline, CDR1 SGHNT and CDR2 YENEEA. Trimming removed 3 bases from V and 3 bases from J, with 12 bases in between. TCRdb's copy holds only in-frame clones and misses some; the assay was immunoSEQ multiplex PCR. The table lists 2 million to 3 million clones, under 95% of them singletons. The sequence derives from a young man in good health. Some clones in this sample may be carry-over from other donors' samples. V is TRBV11-3 and J is TRBJ2-1, with D perhaps matching TRBD2 (6 bases). The sequenced sample consisted of naive CD4+ T cells from PBMCs. The subset was: CD45RA+ positively selected. This chain's CDR3 is CASSLAGTNYNEQFF. CDR3 DNA sequence: TGTGCCAGCAGCTTGGCGGGGACCAACTACAATGAGCAGTTCTTC.